A selection of T cell receptor beta chains follows, all from one sample in a study of T cells in Graves' hyperthyroidism and ophthalmopathy. TCRdb re-called the multiplex PCR reads through MiXCR, storing one row per CDR3 protein. Of hundreds of thousands of distinct CDR3 sequences listed, 16% are singletons. The sequencing sample was made of blood. Source of these receptors: a woman between 18 and 29 years old with Graves' hyperthyroidism. Each CDR3 is given with its conserved first and last residue.

v_gene: TRBV9
j_gene: TRBJ2-3
CDR3aa: CASSVTGGPTDTQYF

v_gene: TRBV20-1
j_gene: TRBJ2-2
CDR3aa: CSARPPVQDTGELFF

v_gene: TRBV20-1
j_gene: TRBJ1-4
CDR3aa: CSARDGGRVVEKLFF

v_gene: TRBV29-1
j_gene: TRBJ1-1
CDR3aa: CSVPDFYLGDTEAFF

v_gene: TRBV4-2
j_gene: TRBJ2-6
CDR3aa: CASSQDIGGEGANVLTF

v_gene: TRBV11-2
j_gene: TRBJ2-5
CDR3aa: CASSLDTSWETQYF

v_gene: TRBV27
j_gene: TRBJ2-5
CDR3aa: CASRPSYSEETRYF

v_gene: TRBV6-2/TRBV6-3
j_gene: TRBJ1-2
CDR3aa: CASRRQNYGYTF

v_gene: TRBV28
j_gene: TRBJ2-1
CDR3aa: CASSSANGRAGFF

v_gene: TRBV5-1
j_gene: TRBJ1-4
CDR3aa: CASTRGVGEKLFF

v_gene: TRBV4-1
j_gene: TRBJ1-5
CDR3aa: CASSQTPGQGNQPQHF

v_gene: TRBV20-1
j_gene: TRBJ2-5
CDR3aa: CSARKDLTGTQYF

v_gene: TRBV28
j_gene: TRBJ2-1
CDR3aa: CASSLARSNEQFF